Sequencing of this T cell receptor beta chain was carried out in a study of T cells in Graves' hyperthyroidism and ophthalmopathy. Amplified TCR beta CDR3 regions came from RNA transcripts. Carried out on the TCR CDR3, a first-round RT-PCR used the HTBI primer set. One entry per CDR3 protein results from TCRdb running MiXCR on the multiplex PCR reads. Altogether hundreds of thousands of distinct CDR3 sequences are present, over 11% being singletons, with the ten largest covering roughly 6.2%. This clonotype was detected many times. Germline V gives CDR1 LGHNA, CDR2 YSLEER. J was trimmed by 2 bases and V by 3 bases; bases with no gene match: 3. This CDR3 is built from 15 residues.

J is TRBJ2-5 and V is TRBV4-3, with TRBD1 identical over 10 bases. Input material: blood. The clonotype was recovered from a woman younger than 45 with Graves' hyperthyroidism that later progressed to Graves' ophthalmopathy. In nucleotides, the CDR3 is TGCGCCAGCAGCCACGGGACAGGGGAACAAGAGACCCAGTACTTC. It is translated as CASSHGTGEQETQYF.